A single sample gave rise to the 11 T cell receptor beta chains below, sequenced in a study of T cells after yellow fever vaccination. TCRdb re-called the 5' RACE reads with MiXCR, one entry per CDR3 protein. The sample records over 70,000 distinct CDR3 sequences, approximately 8% being singletons. Sample: CD8+ T cells sorted from PBMCs, taken on the day of the yellow fever booster vaccination. These receptors came from a man younger than 45 who received the YFV17D yellow fever vaccine.

In its sample, this clonotype was seen many times. The chain employs TRBV4-2 and TRBJ2-1; TRBD2 matches 7 bases. Germline CDR1 and CDR2: LGHNA and YNFKEQ. V shed 4 bases and J 9 bases; nucleotides not matched to a gene: 9. The CDR3 sequence is 14 residues long. The DNA of the CDR3 is TGTGCCAGCAGCCCAGAGGGGCTAGCGGCTGAGCAGTTCTTC. Translated, it gives CASSPEGLAAEQFF.

The chain is built from TRBV15 and TRBJ2-3; the D is unclear. The CDR3 contains 15 residues. Per germline, CDR1 LNHNV and CDR2 YYDKDF (reference sequence). V lost 0 bases to trimming and J lost 1 base, with 8 bases between them. CDR3 in amino acids: CATSRDSSRTDTQYF. As DNA, the CDR3 is TGTGCCACCAGCAGAGATTCCAGCCGCACAGATACGCAGTATTTT. The full variable domain, completed using reference TRBV15 and TRBJ2-3, is DAMVIQNPRYQVTQFGKPVTLSCSQTLNHNVMYWYQQKSSQAPKLLFHYYDKDFNNEADTPDNFQSRRPNTSFCFLDIRSPGLGDTAMYLCATSRDSSRTDTQYFGPGTRLTVL.

This clonotype was found many times. The chain combines TRBV3-1 with TRBJ2-1, with D perhaps matching TRBD2 (5 bases). From germline, CDR1 is LGHDT and CDR2 YNNKEL (reference sequence). The CDR3 runs to 16 residues. The V and J ends lost 1 base and 3 bases respectively, with 13 bases between them. CDR3 DNA: TGTGCCAGCAGCCAAGGCGGAGGACCAGACTACAATGAGCAGTTCTTC. Its translation is CASSQGGGPDYNEQFF.

This clonotype was counted many times. This chain links TRBV6-1 with TRBJ2-7, with 7 bases matching TRBD1. The CDR3 is made up of 14 amino acids. Germline-derived CDR1 and CDR2 are MNHNS and SASEGT. With 2 bases clipped from V and 3 bases from J, the junction kept 4 bases outside the gene matches. Here the CDR3 reads CASSERGQLYEQYF. The CDR3 bases are TGTGCCAGCAGTGAAAGGGGACAGCTCTACGAGCAGTACTTC.

This clonotype was seen only a few times. The chain is built from TRBV29-1 and TRBJ2-1; TRBD2 matches at 11 bases. The V segment lost 8 bases and the J segment 0 bases; nucleotides outside the gene matches: 15. Germline CDR1 SQVTM, CDR2 ANQGSEA. CDR3 length equals 18 residues. The DNA of the CDR3 is TGCAGCCTGGTAGCGGGAGGGCCTGGATTTAGCTCCTACAATGAGCAGTTCTTC. Protein product: CSLVAGGPGFSSYNEQFF.

This clonotype has just a few counts. This chain connects TRBV11-2 to TRBJ2-7, with TRBD1 identical over 10 bases. Germline CDR1 SGHAT, CDR2 FQNNGV. The CDR3 loop spans 14 amino acids. After removal of 6 bases from V and 3 bases from J, the junction contained 5 bases not matched to a gene. The CDR3 DNA is TGTGCCAGCAGACCGACAGGGGGCCGCTACGAGCAGTACTTC. This sequence encodes CASRPTGGRYEQYF.

V and J are TRBV5-1 and TRBJ2-7; D perhaps matches TRBD2 (5 bases). CDR3 size: 15 residues. V lost 2 bases, J lost 3 bases, and 15 bases lay in between. CDR1 and CDR2 (germline): SGHRS, YFSETQ. CDR3 region: CASSFDPDSLYEQYF. CDR3 DNA: TGCGCCAGCAGCTTCGATCCGGACTCCCTCTACGAGCAGTACTTC.

In this sample, this clonotype turned up a few times. This chain joins TRBV9 and TRBJ2-1; TRBD1 aligns across 8 bases. The CDR3 covers 14 residues. Germline V gene lookup returns CDR1 SGDLS and CDR2 YYNGEE. With 6 bases clipped from V and 2 bases from J, the junction kept 4 bases outside the gene matches. The CDR3 loop reads CASTGGSTYNEQFF. The CDR3 DNA follows: TGTGCCAGCACAGGGGGCTCCACCTACAATGAGCAGTTCTTC. The variable domain in full, with the rest retrieved from reference TRBV9 and TRBJ2-1, is DSGVTQTPKHLITATGQRVTLRCSPRSGDLSVYWYQQSLDQGLQFLIQYYNGEERAKGNILERFSAQQFPDLHSELNLSSLELGDSALYFCASTGGSTYNEQFFGPGTRLTVL.

This CDR3 is CASSVTGLPDDEQFF. The DNA for the CDR3 is TGTGCCAGCAGTGTCACGGGACTCCCTGATGACGAGCAGTTCTTC. The J gene is TRBJ2-1, the V gene TRBV2; TRBD2 might be the D (6 bases). The V gene's germline CDR1 is SNHLY and CDR2 FYNNEI. Trimming took off 4 bases at V and 10 bases at J, with 20 bases between the two ends. CDR3 length: 15 amino acids.

Concerning this clonotype: A much larger clone differs by one base, so this may be a read error. This rearrangement joins TRBV14 to TRBJ2-1; D unclear. The CDR3 is 14 amino acids. Germline V gene lookup returns CDR1 SGHDN and CDR2 FVKESK. The CDR3 bases are TGTTCCAGCAGCCAAGAGTTTTTAGGCAATGAGCAGTTCTTC. This translates into CSSSQEFLGNEQFF.

This clonotype appeared a few times. V gene TRBV6-2 or TRBV6-3 combines with J gene TRBJ1-6; D is unresolved. Germline-derived CDR1 and CDR2 are MNHEY and SVGEGT. Between the trimmed V and J ends, which lost 7 bases and 3 bases, there was a span of 13 bases. The CDR3 has 15 amino acids. CDR3 in DNA: TGTGCCAGCACTCAGGAGCGCCGCTATAATTCACCCCTCCACTTT. Translation: CASTQERRYNSPLHF.